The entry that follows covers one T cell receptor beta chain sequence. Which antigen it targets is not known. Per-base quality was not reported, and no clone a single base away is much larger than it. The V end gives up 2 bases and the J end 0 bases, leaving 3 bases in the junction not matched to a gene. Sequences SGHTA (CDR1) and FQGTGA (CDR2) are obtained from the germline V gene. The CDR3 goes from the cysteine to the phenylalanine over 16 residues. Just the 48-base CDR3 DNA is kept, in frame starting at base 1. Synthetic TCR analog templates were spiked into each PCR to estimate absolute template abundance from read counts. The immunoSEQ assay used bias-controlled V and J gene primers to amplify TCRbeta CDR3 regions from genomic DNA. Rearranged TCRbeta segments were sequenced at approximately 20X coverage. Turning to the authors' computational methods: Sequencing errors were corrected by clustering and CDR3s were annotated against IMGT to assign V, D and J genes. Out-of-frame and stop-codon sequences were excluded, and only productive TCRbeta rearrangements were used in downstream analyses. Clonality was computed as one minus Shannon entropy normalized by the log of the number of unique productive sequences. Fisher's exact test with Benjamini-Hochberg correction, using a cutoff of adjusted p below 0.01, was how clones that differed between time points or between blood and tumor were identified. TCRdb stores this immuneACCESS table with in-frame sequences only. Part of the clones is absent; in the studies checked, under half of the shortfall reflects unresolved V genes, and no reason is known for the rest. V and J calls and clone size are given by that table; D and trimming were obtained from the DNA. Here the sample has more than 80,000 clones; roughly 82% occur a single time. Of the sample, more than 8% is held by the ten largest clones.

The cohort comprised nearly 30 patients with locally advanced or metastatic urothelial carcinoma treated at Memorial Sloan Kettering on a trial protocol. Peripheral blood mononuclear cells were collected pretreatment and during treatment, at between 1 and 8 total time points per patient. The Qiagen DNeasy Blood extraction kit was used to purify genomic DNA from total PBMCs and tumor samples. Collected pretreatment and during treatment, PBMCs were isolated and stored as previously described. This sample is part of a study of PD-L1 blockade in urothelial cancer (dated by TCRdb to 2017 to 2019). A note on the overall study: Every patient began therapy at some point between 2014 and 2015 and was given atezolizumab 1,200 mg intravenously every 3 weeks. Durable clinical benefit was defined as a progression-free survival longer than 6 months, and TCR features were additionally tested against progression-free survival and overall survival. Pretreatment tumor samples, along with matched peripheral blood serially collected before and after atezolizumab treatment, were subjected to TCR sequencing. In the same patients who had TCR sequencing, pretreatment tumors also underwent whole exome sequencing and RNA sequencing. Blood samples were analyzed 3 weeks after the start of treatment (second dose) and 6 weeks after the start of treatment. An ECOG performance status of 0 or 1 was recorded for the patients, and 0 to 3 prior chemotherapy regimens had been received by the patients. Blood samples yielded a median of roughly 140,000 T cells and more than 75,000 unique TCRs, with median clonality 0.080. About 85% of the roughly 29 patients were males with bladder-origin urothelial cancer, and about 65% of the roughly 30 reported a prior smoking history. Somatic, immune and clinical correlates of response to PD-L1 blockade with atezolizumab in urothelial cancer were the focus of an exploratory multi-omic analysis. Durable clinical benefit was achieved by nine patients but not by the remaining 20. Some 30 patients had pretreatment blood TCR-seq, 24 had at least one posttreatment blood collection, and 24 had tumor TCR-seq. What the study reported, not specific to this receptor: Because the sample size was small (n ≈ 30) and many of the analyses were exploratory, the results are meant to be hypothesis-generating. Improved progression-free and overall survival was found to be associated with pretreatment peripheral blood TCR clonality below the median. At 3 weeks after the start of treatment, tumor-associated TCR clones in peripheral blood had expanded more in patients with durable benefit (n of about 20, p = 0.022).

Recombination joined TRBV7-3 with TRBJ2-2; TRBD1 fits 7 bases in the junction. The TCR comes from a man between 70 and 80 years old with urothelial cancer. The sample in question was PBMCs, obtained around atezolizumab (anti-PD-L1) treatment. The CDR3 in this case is CASSLGGQPNTGELFF. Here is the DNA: TGTGCCAGCAGCTTAGGGGGACAGCCGAACACCGGGGAGCTGTTTTTT.